This T cell receptor beta chain is drawn from a study of blood T cells in healthy people across ages. J lost 4 bases, V lost 4 bases, and 5 bases had no gene match. The CDR3 spans 15 residues. The germline CDR1 and CDR2 sequences are MGHRA and YSYEKL. Concerning this clonotype itself: A much larger clone differs by one base, so this may be a read error.

Sample-barcoded 5' priming and a J-beta primer mix drove a second PCR of roughly 6 to 12 cycles. TCRdb itself ran the 5' RACE reads through MiXCR, one entry per CDR3 protein. The repertoire holds 630,000 or so distinct CDR3 sequences, with approximately 29% as singletons. The sequenced material came from blood. The V call is TRBV4-1, the J call TRBJ1-4, with TRBD1 identical over 8 bases. This clonotype originated in a woman of 80 years or more in good health. CDR3 amino acids: CASSREQGDNEKLFF. The DNA for the CDR3 is TGCGCCAGCAGCCGGGAACAGGGGGATAATGAAAAACTGTTTTTT.